What follows is one TCR beta chain and its context. The sample originates from a study of cytotoxic CD8 clonotypes in ibrutinib-treated CLL. V was cut by 3 bases and J by 2 bases, with 14 bases left in between. The CDR3 has 16 residues. The germline V gene encodes CDR1 MNHNS and CDR2 SASEGT. Some clones are missing from TCRdb's copy, which holds only in-frame ones; the method was immunoSEQ multiplex PCR. The data contain approximately 15,000 clones, about 60% of them singletons. The chain combines TRBV6-1 with TRBJ2-1, with D perhaps TRBD2 (6 bases). This receptor was taken from a human donor with chronic lymphocytic leukemia. The sequencing here drew on PBMCs, taken before ibrutinib treatment. The CDR3 nucleotides are TGTGCCAGCAGTGAGTGGACTACGCAACCCTACAATGAGCAGTTCTTC. Protein sequence: CASSEWTTQPYNEQFF.